This TCR beta chain was sequenced for a study of regulatory T cells in long-lasting Graves disease. The length of the CDR3 is 17 residues. The junction had 7 bases not matched to a gene; V was cut back by 0 bases and J by 2 bases. Per germline, CDR1 MNHEY and CDR2 SVGAGI. TCR beta libraries were built with iRepertoire HTBI primers and Arm-PCR of CDR3 regions. TCRdb processed the multiplex PCR reads anew with MiXCR; each CDR3 protein has one entry. Here the sample spans some 440,000 distinct CDR3 sequences, less than 25% being singletons. This clonotype was counted ten times or more. As to time point: persistent/refractory GD, antithyroid drugs over 5 years with positive TRAb. There was RNA extracted from PBMCs, and the TCR library was made from it.

This chain joins TRBV6-5 and TRBJ2-5; 9 bases agree with TRBD1. The source of this sequence is a female donor with Graves disease. This specimen was peripheral blood mononuclear cells (PBMCs), taken when the disease was refractory, from a patient treated with antithyroid drugs. CDR3 sequence reads: CASSYSGQGTLQETQYF. The CDR3 bases are TGTGCCAGCAGTTACTCAGGACAGGGGACCCTACAAGAGACCCAGTACTTC.